This is a list of T cell receptor beta chains from one sample in a study of response to subunit inactivated influenza vaccine. In TCRdb, the RT-PCR reads were re-called with MiXCR into one record per CDR3 protein. Among hundreds of thousands of distinct CDR3 sequences listed, about 15% were seen once. The material sequenced was PBMCs from blood, taken roughly 15 days before vaccination. These receptors were taken from a man between 50 and 59 years old who received an inactivated influenza vaccine. Both conserved end residues are part of each CDR3. The D gene is left open where the match is weak. Some rows mark clone size as missing; the rest say once, few, many or name a class of expanded clone.

d_call: NA
v_call: TRBV19
j_call: TRBJ2-1
clone_size: NA
cdr3_aa: CASSARGYNEQFF
cdr3_nt: TGTGCCAGTAGCGCCAGGGGTTACAATGAGCAGTTCTTC

d_call: TRBD2
v_call: TRBV7-2
j_call: TRBJ2-1
clone_size: NA
cdr3_aa: CASSLASGEYNEQFF
cdr3_nt: TGTGCCAGCAGCTTAGCTAGCGGGGAGTACAATGAGCAGTTCTTC

d_call: TRBD2
v_call: TRBV28
j_call: TRBJ2-3
clone_size: many
cdr3_aa: CASTLAGGIPDTQYF
cdr3_nt: TGTGCCAGCACGCTAGCGGGAGGGATCCCAGATACGCAGTATTTT

d_call: TRBD1
v_call: TRBV7-9
j_call: TRBJ1-6
clone_size: many
cdr3_aa: CASSPVTGIGSPLHF
cdr3_nt: TGTGCCAGCAGCCCGGTGACAGGGATTGGATCACCCCTCCACTTT

d_call: TRBD1
v_call: TRBV7-2
j_call: TRBJ2-7
clone_size: few
cdr3_aa: CASSLGTEDAYEQYF
cdr3_nt: TGTGCCAGCAGCTTGGGGACAGAGGATGCCTACGAGCAGTACTTC

d_call: NA
v_call: TRBV12-3/TRBV12-4
j_call: TRBJ2-3
clone_size: few
cdr3_aa: CASSLNGPSDTQYF
cdr3_nt: TGTGCCAGCAGTTTAAATGGGCCTTCAGATACGCAGTATTTT

d_call: NA
v_call: TRBV5-5
j_call: TRBJ1-1
clone_size: few
cdr3_aa: CASSLVLKTAFGFF
cdr3_nt: TGTGCCAGCAGCCTCGTACTAAAGACGGCTTTCGGTTTCTTT

d_call: NA
v_call: TRBV21-1
j_call: TRBJ2-5
clone_size: NA
cdr3_aa: CASSKAGTGEETQYF
cdr3_nt: TGTGCCAGCAGCAAAGCCGGGACAGGGGAAGAGACCCAGTACTTC

d_call: NA
v_call: TRBV4-3
j_call: TRBJ2-2
clone_size: few
cdr3_aa: CASSQDDPSGTGELFF
cdr3_nt: TGCGCCAGCAGCCAAGATGACCCCTCGGGGACCGGGGAGCTGTTTTTT

d_call: NA
v_call: TRBV5-8
j_call: TRBJ1-4
clone_size: NA
cdr3_aa: CASSSPSSGGSEKLFF
cdr3_nt: TGTGCCAGCAGCTCACCATCTTCGGGGGGATCTGAAAAACTGTTTTTT

d_call: NA
v_call: TRBV7-9
j_call: TRBJ2-5
clone_size: NA
cdr3_aa: CASSLRGDLETQYF
cdr3_nt: TGTGCCAGCAGCTTAAGGGGGGATCTAGAGACCCAGTACTTC

d_call: TRBD1
v_call: TRBV12-3/TRBV12-4
j_call: TRBJ1-5
clone_size: NA
cdr3_aa: CASSSVFGQGYHQPQHF
cdr3_nt: TGTGCCAGCAGCTCTGTCTTCGGACAGGGTTATCATCAGCCCCAGCATTTT

d_call: TRBD1
v_call: TRBV15
j_call: TRBJ2-7
clone_size: few
cdr3_aa: CATGTGGHYEQYF
cdr3_nt: TGTGCCACTGGGACAGGGGGACACTACGAGCAGTACTTC

d_call: NA
v_call: TRBV5-1
j_call: TRBJ2-3
clone_size: few
cdr3_aa: CASSLRVGIGTDTQYF
cdr3_nt: TGCGCCAGCAGCTTGCGTGTGGGTATTGGCACAGATACGCAGTATTTT

d_call: TRBD2
v_call: TRBV7-3
j_call: TRBJ2-3
clone_size: NA
cdr3_aa: CASSPLAGGLMINTQYF
cdr3_nt: TGTGCCAGCAGCCCACTAGCGGGAGGGCTCATGATAAATACGCAGTATTTT

d_call: NA
v_call: TRBV25-1
j_call: TRBJ1-2
clone_size: NA
cdr3_aa: CASSGRQHLYGYTF
cdr3_nt: TGTGCCAGCAGTGGCCGGCAGCACCTCTATGGCTACACCTTC

d_call: NA
v_call: TRBV6-2/TRBV6-3
j_call: TRBJ2-7
clone_size: few
cdr3_aa: CASSFGHYEQYF
cdr3_nt: TGTGCCAGCAGTTTCGGGCACTACGAGCAGTACTTC

d_call: NA
v_call: TRBV20-1
j_call: TRBJ2-4
clone_size: NA
cdr3_aa: CSARDGQGPQNIQYF
cdr3_nt: TGCAGTGCTAGAGATGGGCAGGGTCCCCAAAACATTCAGTACTTC

d_call: NA
v_call: TRBV15
j_call: TRBJ2-1
clone_size: few
cdr3_aa: CATSRVGQGFSYNEQFF
cdr3_nt: TGTGCCACCAGCAGAGTCGGGCAGGGCTTTTCCTACAATGAGCAGTTCTTC

d_call: NA
v_call: TRBV5-1
j_call: TRBJ2-5
clone_size: few
cdr3_aa: CASSLDTLRALGTQYF
cdr3_nt: TGCGCCAGCAGCCTTGACACTCTTCGAGCGTTGGGGACCCAGTACTTC

d_call: NA
v_call: TRBV28
j_call: TRBJ1-4
clone_size: NA
cdr3_aa: CASSKQGSNEKLFF
cdr3_nt: TGTGCCAGCAGCAAACAGGGTTCTAATGAAAAACTGTTTTTT

d_call: NA
v_call: TRBV12-3/TRBV12-4
j_call: TRBJ2-3
clone_size: many
cdr3_aa: CASSLADSTDTQYF
cdr3_nt: TGTGCCAGCAGTTTAGCGGATAGCACAGATACGCAGTATTTT

d_call: NA
v_call: TRBV10-3
j_call: TRBJ1-1
clone_size: NA
cdr3_aa: CAIMRGENTEAFF
cdr3_nt: TGTGCCATCATGAGGGGGGAGAACACTGAAGCTTTCTTT

d_call: NA
v_call: TRBV12-3/TRBV12-4
j_call: TRBJ2-6
clone_size: NA
cdr3_aa: CASSPGPDSEANVLTF
cdr3_nt: TGTGCCAGCAGCCCAGGACCAGACTCTGAGGCCAACGTCCTGACTTTC

d_call: NA
v_call: TRBV3-1
j_call: TRBJ2-5
clone_size: few
cdr3_aa: CASSQVRDSGTKETQYF
cdr3_nt: TGTGCCAGCAGCCAAGTGCGAGATTCGGGGACAAAGGAGACCCAGTACTTC

d_call: NA
v_call: TRBV5-1
j_call: TRBJ1-2
clone_size: few
cdr3_aa: CASSLSTAPYGYTF
cdr3_nt: TGCGCCAGCAGCTTGTCTACCGCGCCCTATGGCTACACCTTC

d_call: TRBD2
v_call: TRBV7-2
j_call: TRBJ2-1
clone_size: NA
cdr3_aa: CASSERGNSYNEQFF
cdr3_nt: TGTGCCAGCAGCGAGCGGGGTAACTCCTACAATGAGCAGTTCTTC

d_call: NA
v_call: TRBV12-3/TRBV12-4
j_call: TRBJ2-3
clone_size: NA
cdr3_aa: CASCRGGTDTQYF
cdr3_nt: TGTGCCAGCTGTAGGGGGGGCACAGATACGCAGTATTTT

d_call: TRBD1
v_call: TRBV3-1
j_call: TRBJ1-3
clone_size: few
cdr3_aa: CASTPRDRGPMGNTIYF
cdr3_nt: TGTGCCAGCACCCCTAGGGACAGGGGGCCGATGGGAAACACCATATATTTT

d_call: TRBD2
v_call: TRBV29-1
j_call: TRBJ2-4
clone_size: few
cdr3_aa: CSVAGTSGNKNIQYF
cdr3_nt: TGCAGCGTCGCCGGGACTAGCGGGAACAAAAACATTCAGTACTTC

d_call: NA
v_call: TRBV10-3
j_call: TRBJ2-7
clone_size: NA
cdr3_aa: CAIKGDWNEQYF
cdr3_nt: TGTGCCATCAAGGGGGATTGGAACGAGCAGTACTTC

d_call: TRBD2
v_call: TRBV7-2
j_call: TRBJ2-7
clone_size: many
cdr3_aa: CASSPSGGTSYEQYF
cdr3_nt: TGTGCCAGCAGTCCCTCGGGAGGCACTTCCTACGAGCAGTACTTC

d_call: NA
v_call: TRBV6-5
j_call: TRBJ2-4
clone_size: NA
cdr3_aa: CASSYEGYGRRNIQYF
cdr3_nt: TGTGCCAGCAGTTACGAGGGGTATGGACGGAGAAACATTCAGTACTTC

d_call: NA
v_call: TRBV15
j_call: TRBJ2-3
clone_size: few
cdr3_aa: CATSRQGSSTDTQYF
cdr3_nt: TGTGCCACCAGCAGACAGGGTTCTAGCACAGATACGCAGTATTTT

d_call: NA
v_call: TRBV24-1
j_call: TRBJ2-1
clone_size: few
cdr3_aa: CATSDYGSQFF
cdr3_nt: TGTGCCACCAGTGATTACGGGTCGCAGTTCTTC

d_call: NA
v_call: TRBV14
j_call: TRBJ2-7
clone_size: NA
cdr3_aa: CASSQVSEQYF
cdr3_nt: TGTGCCAGCAGCCAAGTGAGCGAGCAGTACTTC

d_call: NA
v_call: TRBV7-2
j_call: TRBJ1-3
clone_size: few
cdr3_aa: CASSPRMSGGTIYF
cdr3_nt: TGTGCCAGCAGCCCCCGGATGTCGGGGGGCACCATATATTTT

d_call: TRBD2
v_call: TRBV15
j_call: TRBJ2-5
clone_size: NA
cdr3_aa: CATSLREGRETQYF
cdr3_nt: TGTGCCACCAGCCTGCGGGAGGGCCGGGAGACCCAGTACTTC

d_call: NA
v_call: TRBV6-6
j_call: TRBJ1-1
clone_size: many
cdr3_aa: CASREGATEAFF
cdr3_nt: TGTGCCAGCAGGGAAGGGGCCACTGAAGCTTTCTTT

d_call: TRBD1
v_call: TRBV7-9
j_call: TRBJ2-2
clone_size: few
cdr3_aa: CASNTGGARNTGELFF
cdr3_nt: TGTGCCAGCAATACAGGGGGCGCAAGGAACACCGGGGAGCTGTTTTTT

d_call: TRBD2
v_call: TRBV20-1
j_call: TRBJ2-7
clone_size: once
cdr3_aa: CSAPRSGGSEQYF
cdr3_nt: TGCAGTGCCCCCCGGTCGGGGGGGTCCGAGCAGTACTTC

d_call: TRBD2
v_call: TRBV12-3/TRBV12-4
j_call: TRBJ2-1
clone_size: few
cdr3_aa: CASSTTSGTSYNEQFF
cdr3_nt: TGTGCCAGCAGTACGACTAGCGGAACCTCCTACAATGAGCAGTTCTTC

d_call: TRBD2
v_call: TRBV29-1
j_call: TRBJ2-3
clone_size: few
cdr3_aa: CSAVLAGGPTDTQYF
cdr3_nt: TGCAGCGCGGTACTAGCGGGGGGACCCACAGATACGCAGTATTTT

d_call: TRBD2
v_call: TRBV7-9
j_call: TRBJ2-1
clone_size: many
cdr3_aa: CASSAASGPGDNEQFF
cdr3_nt: TGTGCCAGCAGCGCAGCTAGCGGGCCCGGGGACAATGAGCAGTTCTTC

d_call: NA
v_call: TRBV7-9
j_call: TRBJ2-4
clone_size: NA
cdr3_aa: CASSPRQARIAKNIQYF
cdr3_nt: TGTGCCAGCAGCCCCCGACAGGCCCGAATAGCCAAAAACATTCAGTACTTC

d_call: NA
v_call: TRBV6-2/TRBV6-3
j_call: TRBJ2-5
clone_size: few
cdr3_aa: CASSGGLDGETQYF
cdr3_nt: TGTGCCAGCAGTGGGGGACTGGACGGAGAGACCCAGTACTTC

d_call: NA
v_call: TRBV5-6
j_call: TRBJ1-1
clone_size: few
cdr3_aa: CASSSQVMNTEAFF
cdr3_nt: TGTGCCAGCAGCTCACAGGTGATGAACACTGAAGCTTTCTTT

d_call: NA
v_call: TRBV29-1
j_call: TRBJ1-1
clone_size: NA
cdr3_aa: CSVVLRALGTEAFF
cdr3_nt: TGCAGCGTTGTCCTCCGGGCCTTGGGCACTGAAGCTTTCTTT

d_call: NA
v_call: TRBV6-5
j_call: TRBJ2-3
clone_size: few
cdr3_aa: CASSYSISTGAITDTQYF
cdr3_nt: TGTGCCAGCAGTTACTCGATCTCCACGGGGGCGATTACAGATACGCAGTATTTT

d_call: NA
v_call: TRBV3-1
j_call: TRBJ2-5
clone_size: few
cdr3_aa: CASSLLIQTSWETQYF
cdr3_nt: TGTGCCAGCAGCTTATTGATACAGACTAGTTGGGAGACCCAGTACTTC

d_call: NA
v_call: TRBV13
j_call: TRBJ2-4
clone_size: few
cdr3_aa: CASSSPGPAIQYF
cdr3_nt: TGTGCCAGCAGCTCCCCGGGCCCGGCTATTCAGTACTTC

d_call: NA
v_call: TRBV27
j_call: TRBJ2-7
clone_size: NA
cdr3_aa: CASSLRDPTVYEQYF
cdr3_nt: TGTGCCAGCAGTTTGCGGGACCCTACGGTCTACGAGCAGTACTTC

d_call: NA
v_call: TRBV11-2
j_call: TRBJ2-3
clone_size: few
cdr3_aa: CASKGGHSTDTQYF
cdr3_nt: TGTGCCAGCAAGGGGGGTCATAGCACAGATACGCAGTATTTT

d_call: NA
v_call: TRBV4-1
j_call: TRBJ1-5
clone_size: few
cdr3_aa: CASSLRTVDQPQHF
cdr3_nt: TGCGCCAGCAGCCTTCGGACGGTGGATCAGCCCCAGCATTTT

d_call: TRBD1
v_call: TRBV9
j_call: TRBJ1-1
clone_size: few
cdr3_aa: CASSVDQGGNTEAFF
cdr3_nt: TGTGCCAGCAGCGTAGATCAGGGGGGGAACACTGAAGCTTTCTTT

d_call: TRBD1
v_call: TRBV6-2/TRBV6-3
j_call: TRBJ2-4
clone_size: NA
cdr3_aa: CASSYSAGTGLAKNIQYF
cdr3_nt: TGTGCCAGCAGTTACTCGGCCGGGACAGGGTTAGCCAAAAACATTCAGTACTTC